Each of the 9 T cell receptor beta chains below was sequenced from the same sample in a study of shared clonotypes between healthy human individuals. TCRdb keeps only in-frame clones here, not all; method: immunoSEQ multiplex PCR. The sample shows millions of clones, about 95% of them seen only once. The naive CD8 fraction comprised CD45RO-negative cells positively selected for CCR7 and excluded terminally differentiated effector memory CD45RA+ cells. The sequenced sample was naive CD8+ T cells sorted from blood. These receptors were collected from a man aged 18 to 35 in good health.

Turning to this clone: Within the sample, other DNA sequences also encode this same CDR3. The CDR3 DNA follows: TGCAGTGCTACGCCCGGGGTCGAGCAGTACTTC. Translating it yields CSATPGVEQYF. J is TRBJ2-7 and V is TRBV20-1; the D gene is possibly TRBD2 (5 bases). The V gene's germline CDR1 is DFQATT and CDR2 SNEGSKA (reference sequence). This CDR3 has 11 amino acids. V was shortened by 4 bases and J by 6 bases, with 10 bases between the two germline ends.

The chain employs TRBV27 and TRBJ2-7; TRBD1 is a possible D gene (5 bases). Germline V CDR1 and CDR2: MNHEY, SMNVEV (reference sequence). This CDR3 spans 13 amino acids. Deletions cut 3 bases from V and 2 bases from J, with 8 bases between. CDR3 sequence: CASSFSTAYEQYF. DNA of the CDR3: TGTGCCAGCAGTTTTTCGACAGCCTACGAGCAGTACTTC.

This chain links TRBV27 with TRBJ2-2, with TRBD2 matching 9 bases. CDR3 length equals 14 residues. Germline lookup yields CDR1 MNHEY and CDR2 SMNVEV (reference sequence). The V and J ends lost 7 bases and 7 bases, in that order; junction bases with no gene match: 7. The CDR3 loop is CASTPSGVLGELFF. The CDR3 DNA is TGTGCCAGCACGCCTAGCGGGGTCCTCGGGGAGCTGTTTTTT.

About this clone itself: The identical CDR3 is also encoded by other nucleotide sequences in the sample. The rearrangement uses TRBV20-1 and TRBJ2-5; D gene ambiguous. The CDR3 extends over 10 amino acids. With 2 bases removed from V and 4 bases from J, the gap between germline ends came to 2 bases. Looked up from germline, CDR1 is DFQATT and CDR2 is SNEGSKA (reference sequence). The CDR3 DNA reads as TGCAGTGCTAGAACAGAGACCCAGTACTTC. Amino acid sequence: CSARTETQYF.

The V gene is TRBV28, the J gene TRBJ1-2; TRBD1 might be the D (5 bases). This CDR3 has 13 amino acids. Trimming shortened V by 6 bases and J by 7 bases, and 15 bases separated the two germline ends. The V gene's germline CDR1 is MDHEN and CDR2 SYDVKM. The CDR3 bases are TGTGCCAGCAGCCCGGGGGGGTCGAGTGGCTACACCTTC. Its translation is CASSPGGSSGYTF.

The chain has TRBV5-1 and TRBJ2-3; D ambiguous. The CDR3 runs to 15 residues. Germline V gives CDR1 SGHRS, CDR2 YFSETQ. V dropped 1 base and J dropped 2 bases, with 11 bases sitting between them. The CDR3 DNA is TGCGCCAGCAGCTTGCTAGTTACAAACACAGATACGCAGTATTTT. This codes for CASSLLVTNTDTQYF.

This clone was seen once. V is TRBV5-1 and J is TRBJ1-2; 10 bases align to TRBD1. The V and J ends lost 1 base and 6 bases, in that order; junction bases with no gene match: 6. This CDR3 is built from 15 residues. Germline CDR1 and CDR2: SGHRS and YFSETQ. The CDR3 nucleotides are TGCGCCAGCAGCTTGAGGGACAGGGGAGTCGATGGCTACACCTTC. Translating it yields CASSLRDRGVDGYTF.

The V call is TRBV2, the J call TRBJ1-1, with D unresolved. The V end was cut by 4 bases, the J end by 3 bases, with 6 bases between. This CDR3 is built from 12 residues. Germline V gene sequence: CDR1 SNHLY, CDR2 FYNNEI. The CDR3 DNA sequence: TGTGCCAGCAGTGTAGCGCACACTGAAGCTTTCTTT. This translates into CASSVAHTEAFF.

This clone was observed a single time. The CDR3 DNA is TGCGCCAGCAGCCCCGGGACTAGCGGCAATGAGCAGTTCTTC. Its translation is CASSPGTSGNEQFF. V usage is TRBV10-2 and J usage is TRBJ2-1; TRBD2 agrees at 11 bases. The CDR3 runs 14 residues. The V segment lost 6 bases and the J segment 6 bases; nucleotides outside the gene matches: 4. The V gene's germline CDR1 is WSHSY and CDR2 SAAADI.